These T cell receptor beta chains were read from a single sample in a study of shared clonotypes between healthy human individuals. The assay was immunoSEQ multiplex PCR, and TCRdb's table has in-frame clones only and misses some. The sample yields fewer than 650,000 clones, over 65% seen once. Material for sequencing was PBMCs. These receptors originate from a woman aged 40 to 50 in good health. Some clones in this sample may be carry-over from other donors' samples. Both conserved end residues are part of each CDR3. The D gene is left open where the match is weak. The size of a clone is reported for some rows only, either as once, few or many, or as a class for expanded clones.

d_gene,j_gene,abundance,v_gene,CDR3nt,CDR3aa
TRBD2,TRBJ2-5,once,TRBV5-1,TGCGCCAGCAGCTTGGGACTAGCGGGAGGATGGCGAGAGACCCAGTACTTC,CASSLGLAGGWRETQYF
-,TRBJ2-7,-,TRBV7-6,TGTGCCAGTGATAACGGGGGATACGAGCAGTACTTC,CASDNGGYEQYF
TRBD1,TRBJ1-3,once,TRBV10-2,TGCGCCAGCAGGGGGGACAGCGGCATCGGAAACACCATATATTTT,CASRGDSGIGNTIYF
TRBD1,TRBJ1-2,-,TRBV5-1,TGCGCCAGCAGCTTGCTCCGGGACAGCGGCTACACCTTC,CASSLLRDSGYTF
-,TRBJ1-3,-,TRBV4-3,TGCGCCAGCAGCCTTGACAGGAGCTCTGGAAACACCATATATTTT,CASSLDRSSGNTIYF
-,TRBJ2-7,-,TRBV6-5,TGTGCCAGCACTCAAAGAAAGGGCTACGAGCAGTACTTC,CASTQRKGYEQYF
TRBD1,TRBJ2-7,once,TRBV10-3,TGTGCCAGCTTCGGGCAGGGGGCGTCCGAGCAGTACTTC,CASFGQGASEQYF
-,TRBJ2-5,-,TRBV5-1,TGCGCCAGCAGCTTGGGGTCGGGTTTTAAGACCCAGTACTTC,CASSLGSGFKTQYF
-,TRBJ2-2,-,TRBV25-1,TGTGCCAGCAGTGAATTGTCTGGGGACACCGGGGAGCTGTTTTTT,CASSELSGDTGELFF
-,TRBJ1-6,-,TRBV5-6,TGTGCCAGCATCCTCGGGAGCGACGGTTCACCCCTCCACTTT,CASILGSDGSPLHF
-,TRBJ1-2,once,TRBV7-9,TGTGCCAGCAGCCAACAGGGAGGCTATGGCTACACCTTC,CASSQQGGYGYTF
-,TRBJ1-4,-,TRBV10-3,TGTGCCACCCGCCCCGGCGGGGATGAAAAACTGTTTTTT,CATRPGGDEKLFF
-,TRBJ2-2,-,TRBV6-6,TGCGCCAGCAGGTCAGGGATGGACACCGGGGAGCTGTTTTTT,CASRSGMDTGELFF
-,TRBJ2-4,-,TRBV6-1,TGTGCCAGCAGTGTAGGGCCTGGGAGAAACATTCAGTACTTC,CASSVGPGRNIQYF
TRBD1,TRBJ2-7,-,TRBV2,TGTGCCAGCACCAAAGGGGCCGGGACAGGGGGACTGGCCGAGCAGTACTTC,CASTKGAGTGGLAEQYF
-,TRBJ1-3,-,TRBV5-1,TGCGCCAGCAGCTTGGGGACTCAGGGGTTCAGTGGAAACACCATATATTTT,CASSLGTQGFSGNTIYF
-,TRBJ2-1,few,TRBV28,TGTGCCTCACGGGGGCAGAGCTCCTACAATGAGCAGTTCTTC,CASRGQSSYNEQFF
TRBD2,TRBJ2-3,-,TRBV6-5,TGTGCCAGCAGTCCCGGACTAGTAGCAGATACGCAGTATTTT,CASSPGLVADTQYF
TRBD1,TRBJ1-2,once,TRBV10-3,TGTGCCATCAGTGGCCCCCCACAGGGGCTGTATGGCTACACCTTC,CAISGPPQGLYGYTF
-,TRBJ1-3,-,TRBV29-1,TGCAGCGTAGGAGCAGGGGCTGGAAACACCATATATTTT,CSVGAGAGNTIYF
-,TRBJ2-2,-,TRBV4-3,TGCGCCAGCAGCCAAGATTCAACACCGAACACCGGGGAGCTGTTTTTT,CASSQDSTPNTGELFF
TRBD2,TRBJ2-3,-,TRBV7-2,TGTGCCAGCAGCTTAGCTAGCGGGGCGGGTACGCAGTATTTT,CASSLASGAGTQYF
TRBD2,TRBJ2-1,-,TRBV5-6,TGTGCCAGCAGCCGGACTAGCGGGAGGGCCGGGGGCTACAATGAGCAGTTCTTC,CASSRTSGRAGGYNEQFF
TRBD2,TRBJ2-1,-,TRBV29-1,TGCAGCGTTGAGCGGGACAGTCCTAGCGGGGGGCTCTTC,CSVERDSPSGGLF
TRBD1,TRBJ1-1,-,TRBV28,TGTGCCAGCAGTTTACACGGACAGGGGTCGGCTGAAGCTTTCTTT,CASSLHGQGSAEAFF
-,TRBJ2-1,-,TRBV9,TGTGCCAGCAGCGTCCTGGGGGGACAGACCTACAATGAGCAGTTCTTC,CASSVLGGQTYNEQFF
TRBD2,TRBJ2-2,-,TRBV7-3,TGTGCCAGCAGCCCCCGGACTAGCGGGAGATCGACCGGGGAGCTGTTTTTT,CASSPRTSGRSTGELFF
-,TRBJ2-7,-,TRBV28,TGTGCCAGCAGTGGAATAGGGGGCGGGAGAACAGCACCCTACGAGCAGTACTTC,CASSGIGGGRTAPYEQYF
-,TRBJ2-7,-,TRBV5-8,TGTGCCAGCAGCTTGGGTGGGGTGTGGCGGACGCACTCCTACGAGCAGTACTTC,CASSLGGVWRTHSYEQYF